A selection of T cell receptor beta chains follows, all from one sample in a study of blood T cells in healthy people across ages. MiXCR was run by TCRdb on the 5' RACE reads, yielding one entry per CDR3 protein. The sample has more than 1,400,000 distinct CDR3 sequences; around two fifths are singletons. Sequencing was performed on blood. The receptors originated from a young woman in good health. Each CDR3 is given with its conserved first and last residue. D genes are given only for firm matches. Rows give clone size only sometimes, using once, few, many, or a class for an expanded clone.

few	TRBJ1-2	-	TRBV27	CASTTTRGYNYGYTF	TGTGCCAGCACAACAACCCGGGGATATAACTATGGCTACACCTTC
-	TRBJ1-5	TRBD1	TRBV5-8	CASSAGQVLWPQHF	TGTGCCAGCAGCGCCGGACAGGTGCTGTGGCCCCAGCATTTT
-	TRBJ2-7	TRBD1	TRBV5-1	CASGQGHSYEQYF	TGCGCCAGCGGACAGGGGCATTCCTACGAGCAGTACTTC
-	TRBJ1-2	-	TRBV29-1	CSVVRAGTYGYTF	TGCAGCGTTGTTCGGGCAGGGACCTATGGCTACACCTTC
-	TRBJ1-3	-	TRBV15	CATRPGGSGNTIYF	TGTGCCACCAGGCCTGGGGGTTCTGGAAACACCATATATTTT
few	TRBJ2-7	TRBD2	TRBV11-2	CASSPPPGAAGVSEQYF	TGTGCCAGCAGCCCCCCCCCAGGTGCGGCGGGAGTTTCCGAGCAGTACTTC
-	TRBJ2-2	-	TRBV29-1	CSVGERTTNTGELFF	TGCAGCGTTGGAGAACGGACAACGAACACCGGGGAGCTGTTTTTT
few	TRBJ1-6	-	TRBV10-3	CAINRAGSPLHF	TGTGCCATCAATAGGGCGGGTTCACCCCTCCACTTT
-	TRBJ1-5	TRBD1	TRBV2	CASSEALRGGNQPQHF	TGTGCCAGCAGTGAAGCGCTCAGGGGGGGCAATCAGCCCCAGCATTTT
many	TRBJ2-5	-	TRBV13	CASSQRYQETQYF	TGTGCCAGCAGCCAGCGGTACCAAGAGACCCAGTACTTC
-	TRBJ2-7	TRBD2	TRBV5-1	CASRPTSGGVYEQYF	TGTGCCAGCCGACCGACTAGCGGGGGGGTCTATGAGCAGTACTTC
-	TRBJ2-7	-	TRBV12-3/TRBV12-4	CASSYGTRNYEQYF	TGTGCCAGCAGTTACGGGACACGGAACTACGAGCAGTACTTC
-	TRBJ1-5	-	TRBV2	CASSERDNTSNQPQHF	TGTGCCAGCAGTGAACGGGACAATACTAGCAATCAGCCCCAGCATTTT
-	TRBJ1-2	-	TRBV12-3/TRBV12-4	CASSPPAPRGRSYGYTF	TGTGCCAGCAGCCCACCGGCCCCGCGAGGACGGAGCTATGGCTACACCTTC
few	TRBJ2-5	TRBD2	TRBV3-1	CASSQPLAGDFQTQYF	TGTGCCAGCAGCCAACCACTAGCGGGAGACTTTCAGACCCAGTACTTC
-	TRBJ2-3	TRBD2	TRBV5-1	CASKSAGELTDTQYF	TGCGCCAGCAAATCAGCGGGAGAGTTAACAGATACGCAGTATTTT
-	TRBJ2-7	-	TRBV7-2	CASSPRSRADEQYF	TGTGCCAGCAGCCCTCGTTCGAGGGCGGACGAGCAGTACTTC
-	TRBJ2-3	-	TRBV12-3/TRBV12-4	CASTRDLPTDTQYF	TGTGCCAGCACCCGGGACTTGCCCACAGATACGCAGTATTTT
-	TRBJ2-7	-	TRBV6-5	CASSYTSLLYEQYF	TGTGCCAGCAGTTACACCTCGCTTCTATACGAGCAGTACTTC
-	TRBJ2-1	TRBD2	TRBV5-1	CASSQLPTAGGPNNEQFF	TGCGCCAGCAGCCAATTACCCACAGCGGGAGGGCCGAACAATGAGCAGTTCTTC
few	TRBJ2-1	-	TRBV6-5	CASGSDYNEQFF	TGTGCCAGCGGGTCGGATTACAATGAGCAGTTCTTC
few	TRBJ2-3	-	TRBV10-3	CAITGTLTDTQYF	TGTGCCATCACCGGTACGCTAACAGATACGCAGTATTTT
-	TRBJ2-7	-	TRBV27	CASSARTGSYEQYF	TGTGCCAGCAGCGCCCGGACTGGTTCCTACGAGCAGTACTTC
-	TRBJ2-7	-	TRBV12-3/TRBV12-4	CASSGPLALAYEQYF	TGTGCCAGCAGCGGTCCCTTGGCCCTTGCCTACGAGCAGTACTTC
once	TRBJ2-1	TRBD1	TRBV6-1	CASSEGTGTAILPSYNEQFF	TGTGCCAGCAGTGAAGGCACGGGGACAGCTATCCTACCCTCCTACAATGAGCAGTTCTTC
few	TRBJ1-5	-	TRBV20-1	CSARDADQPQHF	TGCAGTGCTAGAGACGCGGATCAGCCCCAGCATTTT
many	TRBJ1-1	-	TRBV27	CASSRGAGNTEAFF	TGTGCCAGCAGTAGGGGAGCCGGGAACACTGAAGCTTTCTTT
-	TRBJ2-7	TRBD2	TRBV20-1	CSARAEGLAGGPRSYEQYF	TGCAGTGCTAGAGCTGAGGGACTAGCGGGAGGGCCGCGCTCCTACGAGCAGTACTTC
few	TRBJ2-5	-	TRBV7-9	CASSSNSGTLYQETQYF	TGTGCCAGCAGCTCCAATTCCGGGACTTTGTACCAAGAGACCCAGTACTTC
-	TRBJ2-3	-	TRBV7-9	CASSLVAMEDTQYF	TGTGCCAGCAGCTTAGTTGCAATGGAGGATACGCAGTATTTT
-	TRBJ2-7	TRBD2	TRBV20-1	CSAREFSGRTYEQYF	TGCAGTGCTAGGGAATTTAGCGGGAGGACCTACGAGCAGTACTTC
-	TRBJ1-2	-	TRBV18	CVSSPAGGYTF	TGTGTCAGCTCACCCGCTGGTGGCTACACCTTC
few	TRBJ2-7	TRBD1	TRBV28	CASSTLQGASYEQYF	TGTGCCAGCAGTACCTTGCAGGGGGCCTCCTACGAGCAGTACTTC
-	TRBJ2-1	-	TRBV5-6	CASSEAGTLPTEQFF	TGTGCCAGCAGCGAAGCCGGGACCCTACCCACCGAGCAGTTCTTC
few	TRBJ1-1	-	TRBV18	CASSPDQNTEAFF	TGTGCCAGCTCACCCGACCAGAACACTGAAGCTTTCTTT
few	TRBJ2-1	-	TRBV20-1	CSAMSFTWDNEQFF	TGCAGTGCTATGTCCTTCACATGGGACAATGAGCAGTTCTTC
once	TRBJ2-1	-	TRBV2	CASTGSRAGNEQFF	TGTGCCAGCACGGGGAGCAGGGCGGGCAATGAGCAGTTCTTC
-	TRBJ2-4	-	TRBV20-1	CSAPPGAKNIQYF	TGCAGTGCTCCCCCGGGAGCCAAAAACATTCAGTACTTC
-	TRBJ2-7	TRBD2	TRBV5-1	CASYGGLAGTTRSYEQYF	TGCGCCTCATACGGGGGACTAGCGGGAACAACCCGATCCTACGAGCAGTACTTC
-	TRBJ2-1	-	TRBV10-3	CAISEPGDRGNEQFF	TGTGCCATCAGTGAGCCCGGCGACCGGGGCAATGAGCAGTTCTTC
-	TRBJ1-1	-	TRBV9	CASSVTATNTEAFF	TGTGCCAGCAGCGTAACAGCCACCAACACTGAAGCTTTCTTT
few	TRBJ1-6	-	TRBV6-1	CASSERESNSPLHF	TGTGCCAGCAGTGAACGGGAATCAAATTCACCCCTCCACTTT
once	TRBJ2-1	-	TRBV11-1	CASSLGGRFFNEQFF	TGTGCCAGCAGCTTAGGGGGGAGGTTTTTCAATGAGCAGTTCTTC
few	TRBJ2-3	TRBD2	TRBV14	CASSKEAGALTDTQYF	TGTGCCAGCAGCAAAGAAGCGGGGGCCCTCACAGATACGCAGTATTTT
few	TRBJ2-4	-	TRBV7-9	CASSFPEGAKNIQYF	TGTGCCAGCAGCTTTCCAGAGGGAGCCAAAAACATTCAGTACTTC
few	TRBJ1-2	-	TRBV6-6	CASSYLPDSPYGYTF	TGTGCCAGCAGTTACCTCCCCGACAGTCCCTATGGCTACACCTTC
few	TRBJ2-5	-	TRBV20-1	CSADRGEQYF	TGCAGTGCTGACCGGGGTGAGCAGTACTTC
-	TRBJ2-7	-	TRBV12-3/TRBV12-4	CASSSLGLIYEQYF	TGTGCCAGCAGTTCCCTGGGACTCATCTACGAGCAGTACTTC
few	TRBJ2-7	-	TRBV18	CASSPQQTYEQYF	TGTGCCAGCTCACCACAACAGACCTACGAGCAGTACTTC
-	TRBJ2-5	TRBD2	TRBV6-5	CAGATSGGARETQYF	TGTGCCGGCGCGACTAGCGGGGGGGCCCGAGAGACCCAGTACTTC
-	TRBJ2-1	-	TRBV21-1	CASSDPTGDPYNEQFF	TGTGCCAGCAGCGACCCGACAGGGGATCCCTACAATGAGCAGTTCTTC
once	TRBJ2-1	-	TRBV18	CASSPQSDSVGDEQFF	TGTGCCAGCTCACCACAGTCCGACAGTGTTGGCGATGAGCAGTTCTTC
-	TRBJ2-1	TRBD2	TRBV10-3	CAISDRKGGRFYNERFF	TGTGCCATCAGTGATCGCAAGGGAGGGCGCTTCTACAATGAGCGGTTCTTC
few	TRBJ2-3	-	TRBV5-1	CASIAGGSSTDTQYF	TGCGCCTCGATAGCTGGAGGCAGTAGCACAGATACGCAGTATTTT
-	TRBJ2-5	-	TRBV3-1	CASSQDQASQETQYF	TGTGCCAGCAGCCAAGATCAAGCGTCCCAAGAGACCCAGTACTTC
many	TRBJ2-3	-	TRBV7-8	CASSLASGGAGDTQYF	TGTGCCAGCAGCTTAGCGTCAGGAGGGGCTGGGGATACGCAGTATTTT
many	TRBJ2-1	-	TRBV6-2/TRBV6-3	CASSYSYEQFF	TGTGCCAGCAGTTACTCCTATGAGCAGTTCTTC
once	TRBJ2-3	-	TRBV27	CTSSRAGGDTQYF	TGTACCAGCAGTCGGGCAGGTGGGGATACGCAGTATTTT
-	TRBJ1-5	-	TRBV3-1	CASSRGGFDQPQHF	TGTGCCAGCAGCCGGGGGGGGTTTGATCAGCCCCAGCATTTT
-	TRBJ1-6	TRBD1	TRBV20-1	CSARGDRDNSPLHF	TGCAGTGCTAGAGGGGACAGGGATAATTCACCCCTCCACTTT